This TCR beta chain was sequenced for a study of T cells after posttransplantation cyclophosphamide. Germline CDR1 MDHEN, CDR2 SYDVKM. The CDR3 has 16 amino acids. V gave up 5 bases and J gave up 0 bases, with 16 bases separating them. The method was immunoSEQ multiplex PCR; TCRdb's version includes in-frame clones alone and lacks a portion of them. Found here are some 54,000 clones, roughly 94% of them singletons; the top ten hold 2.9%. The receptor's source is a woman younger than 45 in good health and a related stem cell transplant donor. The sequencing input was PBMCs. This rearrangement joins TRBV28 to TRBJ1-2; D is perhaps TRBD1 (5 bases). In DNA, the CDR3 is TGTGCCAGCAGTCCCCTCCGGGGGAGAGCTAACTATGGCTACACCTTC. Its protein is CASSPLRGRANYGYTF.